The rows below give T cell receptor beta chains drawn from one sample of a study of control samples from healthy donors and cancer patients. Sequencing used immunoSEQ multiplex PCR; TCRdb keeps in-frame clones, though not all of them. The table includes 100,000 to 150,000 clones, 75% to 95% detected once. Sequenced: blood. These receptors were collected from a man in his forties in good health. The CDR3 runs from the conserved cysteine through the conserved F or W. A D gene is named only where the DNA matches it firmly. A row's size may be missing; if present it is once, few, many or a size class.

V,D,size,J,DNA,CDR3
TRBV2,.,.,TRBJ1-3,TGTGCCAGCAGCGCGACAGCCTCTGGAAACACCATATATTTT,CASSATASGNTIYF
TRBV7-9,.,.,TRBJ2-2,TGTGCCAGCAGCCATACCGGGGAGCTGTTTTTT,CASSHTGELFF
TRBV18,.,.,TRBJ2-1,TGTGCCAGCTCACCTGGGCAGGGGTACAATGAGCAGTTCTTC,CASSPGQGYNEQFF
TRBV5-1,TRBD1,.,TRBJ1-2,TGCGCCAGCAGCTTGGACAGGGGGGGACCCGGCTACACCTTC,CASSLDRGGPGYTF
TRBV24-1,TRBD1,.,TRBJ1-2,TGTGCCACCAGTACTAGCCCGGGACAGGGCCTTTATGGCTACACCTTC,CATSTSPGQGLYGYTF
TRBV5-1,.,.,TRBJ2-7,TGCGCCAGCAGCTTGGGGCACGAGTTCCCCTACGAGCAGTACTTC,CASSLGHEFPYEQYF
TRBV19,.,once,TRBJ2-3,TGTGCCAGTAGTATTCTGGGCCCAGATACGCAGTATTTT,CASSILGPDTQYF
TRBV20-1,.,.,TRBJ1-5,TGCAGTGCTTTCCAGGGATCCCAGCATTTT,CSAFQGSQHF
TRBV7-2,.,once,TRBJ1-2,TGTGCCAGCAGCTTAGGGCGCTATGGCTACACCTTC,CASSLGRYGYTF
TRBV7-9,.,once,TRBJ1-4,TGTGCCAGCAGCTTAAGTCAGGCTCGTGAAAAACTGTTTTTT,CASSLSQAREKLFF
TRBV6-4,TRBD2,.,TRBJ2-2,TGTGCCAGCAGTGAAGGCGGGAGCTTGAACACCGGGGAGCTGTTTTTT,CASSEGGSLNTGELFF
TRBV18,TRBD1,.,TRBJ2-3,TGTGCCAGCTCGGTAACACAGGGGGCAGGAGATACGCAGTATTTT,CASSVTQGAGDTQYF
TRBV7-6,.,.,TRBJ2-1,TGTGCCAGCAGCTTAGGGATAGTAGAGAGATACAATGAGCAGTTCTTC,CASSLGIVERYNEQFF
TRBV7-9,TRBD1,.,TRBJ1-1,TGTGCCAGCAGGCGACAGGGAGGCACTGAAGCTTTCTTT,CASRRQGGTEAFF
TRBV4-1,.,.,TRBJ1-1,TGCGCCAGCAGCCTTTTCCGACAGGTAGTTAAGGACACTGAAGCTTTCTTT,CASSLFRQVVKDTEAFF
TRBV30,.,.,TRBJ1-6,TGTGCCTGGAGTACCCTGACGGGCTCGTCACCCCTCCACTTT,CAWSTLTGSSPLHF
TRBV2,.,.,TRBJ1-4,TGTGCCAGCAGTGAACGCAGGGTTGGAGAAAAACTGTTTTTT,CASSERRVGEKLFF
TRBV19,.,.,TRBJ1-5,TGTGCCAGTAGTATGCATGGCAGGGCAGGAGGGCAGCCCCAGCATTTT,CASSMHGRAGGQPQHF
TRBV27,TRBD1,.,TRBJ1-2,TGTGCCAGCAGTTGGGGACAGAGCTATGGCTACACCTTC,CASSWGQSYGYTF
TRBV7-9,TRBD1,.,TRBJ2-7,TGTGCCAGCAGCCCTAGGGACAGAACCAGGGAGCAGTACTTC,CASSPRDRTREQYF
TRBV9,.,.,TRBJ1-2,TGTGCCAGCAGCGTAGATCCGGGGGTGTCCATATATGGCTACACCTTC,CASSVDPGVSIYGYTF
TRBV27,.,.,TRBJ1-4,TGTGCCAGCAGCCGCGGGACGAATGAAAAACTGTTTTTT,CASSRGTNEKLFF
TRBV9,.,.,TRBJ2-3,TGTGCCAGCAGCGTAGGGGGGGTTAGCACAGATACGCAGTATTTT,CASSVGGVSTDTQYF
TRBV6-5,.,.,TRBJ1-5,TGTGCCAGCAGTCCTAAAAGCAATCAGCCCCAGCATTTT,CASSPKSNQPQHF
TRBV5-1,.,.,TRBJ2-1,TGCGCCAGCAGCTTCGGACAAGCCTACAATGAGCAGTTCTTC,CASSFGQAYNEQFF
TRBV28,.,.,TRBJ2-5,TGTGCCAGCAGTTTGAGAGTGGAGACCCAGTACTTC,CASSLRVETQYF
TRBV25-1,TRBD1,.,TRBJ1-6,TGTGCCAGCAGTGAATCGGGGACAGTTGCTTCACCCCTCCACTTT,CASSESGTVASPLHF
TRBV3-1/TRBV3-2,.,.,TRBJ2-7,TGTGCCAGCAGCCAAGTGAAGGGGCAGGGCCACGAGCAGTACTTC,CASSQVKGQGHEQYF
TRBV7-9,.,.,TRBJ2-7,TGTGCCAGCAGCTTATGGGGGTCCCTCTCCTACGAGCAGTACTTC,CASSLWGSLSYEQYF
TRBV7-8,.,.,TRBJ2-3,TGTGCCAGCAGCTTAGGAGCGTATGCGGGGAGAACAGATACGCAGTATTTT,CASSLGAYAGRTDTQYF
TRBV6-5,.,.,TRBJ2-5,TGTGCCAGCAGTTTAGCTGAGGTATCGCAAGAGACCCAGTACTTC,CASSLAEVSQETQYF
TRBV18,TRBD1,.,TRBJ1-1,TGTGCCAGCTCGGGACAGGGAGGTCCCTACACTGAAGCTTTCTTT,CASSGQGGPYTEAFF
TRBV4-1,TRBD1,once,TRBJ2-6,TGCGCCAGCAGCCAAGATTGGACAGGGACGGGTGGGGCCAACGTCCTGACTTTC,CASSQDWTGTGGANVLTF
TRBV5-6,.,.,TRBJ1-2,TGTGCCAGCAGCTTGGGTGGGGGAGTGGATGGCTACACCTTC,CASSLGGGVDGYTF
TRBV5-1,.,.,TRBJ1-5,TGCGCCAGCAGCTTGTCATTCAATCAGCCCCAGCATTTT,CASSLSFNQPQHF
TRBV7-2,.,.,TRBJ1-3,TGTGCCAGCAGCTTAAGGAGGGGGGCTACTGGAAACACCATATATTTT,CASSLRRGATGNTIYF
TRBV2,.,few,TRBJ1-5,TGTGCCAGCAGTGACGCGCGGACTGCAAACAATCAGCCCCAGCATTTT,CASSDARTANNQPQHF
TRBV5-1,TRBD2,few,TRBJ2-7,TGCGCCAGCTGCAGGGAGGGATACGAGCAGTACTTC,CASCREGYEQYF
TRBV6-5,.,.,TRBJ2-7,TGTGCCAGCAGTCCTCTACGGGGAGACGAGCAGTACTTC,CASSPLRGDEQYF